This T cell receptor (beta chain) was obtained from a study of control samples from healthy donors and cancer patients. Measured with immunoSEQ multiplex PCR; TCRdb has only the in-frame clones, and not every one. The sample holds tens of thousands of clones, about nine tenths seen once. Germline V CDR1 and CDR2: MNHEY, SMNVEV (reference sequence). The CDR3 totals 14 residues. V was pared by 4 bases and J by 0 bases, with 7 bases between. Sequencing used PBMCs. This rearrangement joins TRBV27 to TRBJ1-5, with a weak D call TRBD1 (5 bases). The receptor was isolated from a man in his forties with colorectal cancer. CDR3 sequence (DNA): TGTGCCAGCAGTTCTCAGGGTAGCAATCAGCCCCAGCATTTT. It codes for CASSSQGSNQPQHF.